The T cell receptor (beta chain) described here comes from a study of human T cells and chemical hapten exposure. Whole-study context: Affected patients, primarily female, had alopecia areata, totalis or universalis.

The CDR3 consists of 12 residues. Germline CDR1 reads MDHEN; CDR2 reads SYDVKM. Trimming shortened V by 5 bases and J by 9 bases, and 8 bases separated the two germline ends. In the authors' methods: Ranging from about 23,224 to 750,000, TCR counts per sample had a median value of about 96,000. TCRdb processed the RACE reads anew with MiXCR; each CDR3 protein has one entry. The V and J calls and clone size come from TCRdb's table, not from the authors' own analysis. The sample contains tens of thousands of distinct CDR3 sequences, roughly 10% of which appear only once. This clonotype was seen repeatedly, ten times or more. Time point denoted: patch test 3, about 24 weeks after DPC sensitization. Documented treatment: therapeutic diphenylcyclopropenone sensitization with weekly scalp DPC.

Sequences were derived from whole blood, sampled in connection with sensitization to the hapten diphenylcyclopropenone (DPC). The receptor was isolated from a woman aged 30 to 39 with alopecia areata. Some clones in this sample may be carry-over from other donors' samples. This chain joins TRBV28 and TRBJ1-6; D is undetermined. The CDR3 nucleotides read TGTGCCAGCAGTAAGTCTGGTTCACCCCTCCACTTT. Translation: CASSKSGSPLHF.